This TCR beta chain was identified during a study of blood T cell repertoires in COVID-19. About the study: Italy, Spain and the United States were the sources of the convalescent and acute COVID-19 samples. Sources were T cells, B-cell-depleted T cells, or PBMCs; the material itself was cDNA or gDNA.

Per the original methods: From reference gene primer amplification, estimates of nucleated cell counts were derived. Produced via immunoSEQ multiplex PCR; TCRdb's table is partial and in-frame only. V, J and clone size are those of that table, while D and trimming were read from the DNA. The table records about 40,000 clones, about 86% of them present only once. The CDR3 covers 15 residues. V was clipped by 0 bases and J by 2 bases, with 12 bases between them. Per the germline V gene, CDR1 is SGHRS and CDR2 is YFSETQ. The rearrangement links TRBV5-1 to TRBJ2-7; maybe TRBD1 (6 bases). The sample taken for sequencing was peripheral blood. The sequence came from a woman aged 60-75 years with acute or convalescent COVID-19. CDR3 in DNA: TGCGCCAGCAGCTTGGAGGCAGGGGAACCCTACGAGCAGTACTTC. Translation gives CASSLEAGEPYEQYF.